The TCR beta chain under discussion was sequenced for a study of CD8 T cells in ankylosing spondylitis. Note on this clonotype: Its antigen is unknown.

Quantitative 5'-RACE was performed with molecular barcodes, and it yielded the TCR beta libraries. TCRdb used MiXCR to reprocess the 5' RACE reads, holding one entry per CDR3 protein. The sample comprises around 100,000 distinct CDR3 sequences, 24% of which are singletons, and roughly an eighth rests with the top ten. Study-wide points: The study looked at matched synovial fluid samples from ankylosing spondylitis patients. Disease-linked clones were reported to be significantly enriched there.

CDR1 and CDR2 from the germline V gene are LGHDT and YNNKEL (reference sequence). The CDR3 totals 19 residues. The V gene end was trimmed by 4 bases and the J gene end by 1 base; junction bases not matched to a gene: 11. The sequence was collected from a male donor with ankylosing spondylitis. The chain joins TRBV3-1 to TRBJ2-1; 12 bases fit TRBD2. The sample taken for sequencing was synovial fluid, either unsorted or a sorted T cell fraction (not recorded which). As DNA, the CDR3 is TGTGCCAGCAGCCCCCGTGGGACTAGCGGGCGCTCATCCTACAATGAGCAGTTCTTC. It translates to CASSPRGTSGRSSYNEQFF.